The rows below give T cell receptor beta chains drawn from one sample of a study of T-cell memory formation after mild COVID-19. TCRdb analysed the 5' RACE reads with MiXCR anew, one entry per CDR3 protein. Of hundreds of thousands of distinct CDR3 sequences in the sample, 25% are singletons; the top ten hold approximately 12%. The sequenced sample was PBMCs or a T cell subset sorted from them (not recorded which). These receptors were obtained from an adult woman who had mild COVID-19 (a few samples of this study predate the infection). Cell type and time point are not known. Both conserved end residues are part of each CDR3. A D gene is named only where the DNA matches it firmly. Clone size appears in some rows only: once, few, many, or a class for an expanded clone.

>17|TRBV20-1|few|TRBJ2-3|TRBD2
TGCAGTGCTAGTAATCGGGCTAGCGGGGAAAGCACAGATACGCAGTATTTT
CSASNRASGESTDTQYF
>13|TRBV29-1|-|TRBJ2-7|-
TGCAGCGTTACTCGGGGGAGTTCCTACGAGCAGTACTTC
CSVTRGSSYEQYF
>16|TRBV15|few|TRBJ2-5|-
TGTGCCACCAGCAAACCCCCCGTGTTATCAGGAGAGACCCAGTACTTC
CATSKPPVLSGETQYF
>16|TRBV21-1|-|TRBJ2-1|-
TGTGCCAGCAGCGAAAGACGGTACCTCTCCTACAATGAGCAGTTCTTC
CASSERRYLSYNEQFF
>17|TRBV5-1|-|TRBJ2-7|-
TGCGCCAGCAGCTTGGCGGGACGGCACCGAGCTGACTACGAGCAGTACTTC
CASSLAGRHRADYEQYF
>12|TRBV27|few|TRBJ2-7|TRBD1
TGTGCCACCGGGACAGGGGGTTTCGAGCAGTACTTC
CATGTGGFEQYF
>14|TRBV12-3/TRBV12-4|few|TRBJ2-1|TRBD2
TGTGCCACCTCGGGACTAGCGGGCCACAATGAGCAGTTCTTC
CATSGLAGHNEQFF
>18|TRBV3-1|-|TRBJ1-4|-
TGTGCCAGCAGCCAAGGACTCCCAAAAGTCGCAACTAATGAAAAACTGTTTTTT
CASSQGLPKVATNEKLFF
>15|TRBV5-1|few|TRBJ1-6|-
TGCGCCAGCAGCTTTCGCGAAAGCCTTAATTCACCCCTCCACTTT
CASSFRESLNSPLHF
>14|TRBV15|-|TRBJ2-3|-
TGTGCCACCCACTTCGACGGGTCCACAGATACGCAGTATTTT
CATHFDGSTDTQYF
>15|TRBV4-3|few|TRBJ2-3|-
TGCGCCAGCAGCCAAGAAACGGCTAGGATGGATACGCAGTATTTT
CASSQETARMDTQYF
>14|TRBV4-2|few|TRBJ1-2|-
TGTGCCAGCAGCCAAATGACGGTAAACTATGGCTACACCTTC
CASSQMTVNYGYTF
>15|TRBV12-3/TRBV12-4|-|TRBJ2-4|-
TGTGCCAGCAGGGCCGGGGACGTAGCCAAAAACATTCAGTACTTC
CASRAGDVAKNIQYF
>14|TRBV9|-|TRBJ2-6|TRBD1
TGTGCCAGCAGCCAGGACAGGCTGGCCAACGTCCTGACTTTC
CASSQDRLANVLTF
>13|TRBV19|-|TRBJ1-2|TRBD1
TGTGCCAGTAACACACTGGGAGGGGGCGGCTACACCTTC
CASNTLGGGGYTF
>13|TRBV12-3/TRBV12-4|few|TRBJ2-7|-
TGTGCCAGCAGTCTGACACCTTCCTACGAGCAGTACTTC
CASSLTPSYEQYF
>17|TRBV19|few|TRBJ2-3|-
TGTGCCAGTAGTACGCCCTTCGGAGGGCTCGCCACAGATACGCAGTATTTT
CASSTPFGGLATDTQYF
>16|TRBV9|few|TRBJ2-1|-
TGTGCCAGCAGCGTAGCGGGAACGGGCTCCTACAATGAGCAGTTCTTC
CASSVAGTGSYNEQFF
>16|TRBV9|-|TRBJ2-2|-
TGTGCCAGCAGCGTAGTGTCCGCGGGGGCATCCGGGGAGCTGTTTTTT
CASSVVSAGASGELFF
>20|TRBV3-1|few|TRBJ2-6|-
TGTGCCAGCAGCTTCCACGTTAAGACAGGGAGGTCCTCTGGGGCCAACGTCCTGACTTTC
CASSFHVKTGRSSGANVLTF
>12|TRBV7-9|-|TRBJ1-2|-
TGTGCCAGCAGCGCGGAGGAGTGGGGCTACACCTTC
CASSAEEWGYTF
>17|TRBV7-8|-|TRBJ2-5|TRBD1
TGTGCCAGCAGCTCCGCCGTGGGGACAGGGCCCCAAGAGACCCAGTACTTC
CASSSAVGTGPQETQYF
>12|TRBV19|-|TRBJ2-5|-
TGTGCCAGTAGTAGAGGGTACGAGACCCAGTACTTC
CASSRGYETQYF
>14|TRBV5-1|few|TRBJ1-1|-
TGCGCCAGCAGCTTGGCAGAGGGTCGGACTGAAGCTTTCTTT
CASSLAEGRTEAFF
>18|TRBV4-2|few|TRBJ2-1|-
TGTGCCAGCAGCCGTAGGGATCTTTCCCTAAGGGGGTTCAATGAGCAGTTCTTC
CASSRRDLSLRGFNEQFF
>16|TRBV6-4|few|TRBJ2-3|-
TGTGCCAGCAGTGACCGTCCAGGGGCGGGCACAGATACGCAGTATTTT
CASSDRPGAGTDTQYF
>17|TRBV7-8|-|TRBJ2-3|-
TGTGCCAGCAGCTTAGACTCAGCCAGGGAGAGCACAGATACGCAGTATTTT
CASSLDSARESTDTQYF